This is a list of T cell receptor beta chains from one sample in a study of vaccination and CD4 T cells after COVID-19. Which antigens these TCRs recognize remains unknown. TCRdb re-analysed the PCR reads in MiXCR, keeping a single row per CDR3 protein. Here the sample spans more than 10,000 distinct CDR3 sequences, 44% being singletons. The sample consisted of CD4+ T cells from blood, cultured in vitro. The receptors come from a human donor who had recovered from COVID-19. Both conserved end residues are part of each CDR3. D genes are given only for firm matches. Rows may omit the clone size; those that give it use once, few, many or a size class.

>.|TRBV10-2|.|TRBJ2-5
CASSEPWDGETQYF
TGCGCCAGCAGTGAGCCTTGGGACGGAGAGACCCAGTACTTC
>.|TRBV6-1|.|TRBJ1-2
CASSRGLGYTF
TGTGCCAGCAGTCGTGGTTTAGGCTACACCTTC
>TRBD1|TRBV12-3/TRBV12-4|.|TRBJ1-1
CASSFNRGLNTEAFF
TGTGCCAGCAGTTTCAACAGGGGACTGAACACTGAAGCTTTCTTT
>.|TRBV7-2|once|TRBJ2-7
CASSSRSEYEQYF
TGTGCCAGCAGCTCGCGCTCGGAATACGAGCAGTACTTC
>.|TRBV28|.|TRBJ2-7
CASQLPTVYEQYF
TGTGCCAGCCAACTCCCCACAGTCTACGAGCAGTACTTC
>TRBD2|TRBV6-1|.|TRBJ2-7
CASSEGEGPPYEQYF
TGTGCCAGCAGTGAAGGGGAGGGACCCCCCTACGAGCAGTACTTC
>TRBD2|TRBV12-3/TRBV12-4|.|TRBJ2-1
CASRAAGGFLVF
TGTGCCAGCAGGGCAGCGGGAGGGTTCCTGGTCTTC
>.|TRBV7-2|.|TRBJ1-2
CASSLMSGGGGGYTF
TGTGCCAGCAGCTTAATGAGCGGGGGCGGAGGTGGCTACACCTTC
>.|TRBV10-2|few|TRBJ2-4
CASRRGRGQGSFQYF
TGCGCCAGCAGGAGGGGGAGAGGCCAGGGGAGTTTTCAGTACTTC
>TRBD2|TRBV28|.|TRBJ2-5
CASTTSGREETQYF
TGTGCCAGCACCACTAGCGGGAGGGAAGAGACCCAGTACTTC
>TRBD1|TRBV28|.|TRBJ1-2
CASSQGDSANYGYTF
TGTGCCAGCAGTCAAGGGGACAGTGCTAACTATGGCTACACCTTC
>.|TRBV10-3|few|TRBJ2-2
CAISAGAAGELFF
TGTGCCATCAGTGCTGGGGCTGCCGGGGAGCTGTTTTTT
>TRBD2|TRBV20-1|few|TRBJ2-3
CSAETTSGPTDTQYF
TGCAGTGCTGAAACGACTAGCGGGCCCACAGATACGCAGTATTTT
>.|TRBV12-3/TRBV12-4|few|TRBJ1-1
CASSPGRRSFF
TGTGCCAGCAGCCCGGGCCGACGATCTTTCTTT
>.|TRBV19|few|TRBJ1-5
CASSRQGNQPQHF
TGTGCCAGTAGCCGACAGGGCAATCAGCCCCAGCATTTT
>TRBD1|TRBV6-1|few|TRBJ1-1
CASSPDRGGSAFF
TGTGCCAGCAGTCCCGACAGGGGAGGTTCAGCTTTCTTT
>TRBD1|TRBV12-3/TRBV12-4|.|TRBJ1-1
CASSLRTGYAEAFF
TGTGCCAGCAGCCTTCGGACAGGGTACGCTGAAGCTTTCTTT
>.|TRBV18|.|TRBJ1-1
CASSPPAVMNTEAFF
TGTGCCAGCTCACCCCCGGCGGTGATGAACACTGAAGCTTTCTTT
>.|TRBV5-1|.|TRBJ1-1
CASSLEGHENTEAFF
TGCGCCAGCAGCTTGGAGGGACACGAGAACACTGAAGCTTTCTTT